The T cell receptor beta chain described here comes from a study of regulatory T cells in long-lasting Graves disease. iRepertoire HTBI primers and Arm-PCR of CDR3 regions built TCR beta libraries. A single record per CDR3 protein comes from TCRdb applying MiXCR to the multiplex PCR reads. This table holds a few hundred thousand distinct CDR3 sequences, approximately 12% found once. Time point: newly diagnosed GD, antithyroid drugs for less than 3 months. RNA extracted from PBMCs served as the sequencing template. CDR3 length: 15 amino acids. Trimming removed 4 bases from V and 6 bases from J, with 15 bases in between. Germline V lookup: CDR1 MGHDK, CDR2 SYGVNS. In addition, the sample was reused for a study of T cells in Graves' hyperthyroidism and ophthalmopathy. From that report: Researchers barred patients who had uncontrolled infection, other autoimmune disease, pregnancy or lactation. Diagnosis relied on clinical symptoms, serum thyroxine and TRAb, thyroid ultrasound and orbital computed tomography.

The rearrangement uses TRBV25-1 and TRBJ1-4, with a tentative D call TRBD1 (6 bases). Sequenced here: peripheral blood mononuclear cells (PBMCs), sampled at new diagnosis, from a patient treated with antithyroid drugs. The sequence was collected from a man aged 25 to 40 with Graves disease. The CDR3 nucleotides read TGTGCCAGCAGTGGAGACCGGGGGGGGCATGAAAAACTGTTTTTT. Translation: CASSGDRGGHEKLFF.